Listed here are 21 T cell receptor beta chains from one sample, sequenced in a study of blood T cell repertoires in COVID-19. The data were produced by immunoSEQ multiplex PCR, yet TCRdb's version contains in-frame clones alone and is incomplete. The sample has under 200,000 clones; 88% are singletons. The sample taken for sequencing was peripheral blood. These receptors were obtained from a man aged 35 to 55 with active or convalescent COVID-19.

The rearrangement links TRBV3-1 (or the pseudogene TRBV3-2) to TRBJ1-2, with D perhaps matching TRBD1 (6 bases). CDR1 and CDR2 from the germline V gene are LGHDT and YNNKEL (reference sequence). The CDR3 has 14 residues. Trimming removed 1 base from V and 1 base from J, with 7 bases in between. DNA for the CDR3: TGTGCCAGCAGCCAAGTACAGGGTAACTATGGCTACACCTTC. This translates into CASSQVQGNYGYTF.

This clone was counted only a few times. This chain links TRBV12-3 or TRBV12-4 with TRBJ1-1; TRBD1 matches 8 bases. The CDR3 extends over 13 amino acids. Trimming at V came to 6 bases and at J to 1 base, leaving 1 base not matched to a gene. The CDR3 here is CASRGTGNTEAFF. CDR3 coding DNA: TGTGCCAGCAGGGGGACAGGGAACACTGAAGCTTTCTTT.

The chain recombines TRBV6-2 or TRBV6-3 with TRBJ1-1, with 9 bases fitting TRBD1. The germline V gene has CDR1 MNHEY and CDR2 SVGEGT. The CDR3 is 18 residues long. Losses at the gene ends were 6 bases for V and 0 bases for J; bases not matched to a gene: 14. The CDR3 spells CASSLRRGTGFMNTEAFF. The CDR3 region has the DNA TGTGCCAGCAGCCTAAGGCGGGGGACAGGGTTCATGAACACTGAAGCTTTCTTT.

The chain couples TRBV5-6 to TRBJ1-1; a weak D match, TRBD1 (6 bases). The CDR3 covers 15 residues. Germline V CDR1 and CDR2: SGHDT, YYEEEE. V gave up 0 bases and J gave up 4 bases, with 13 bases separating them. CDR3 sequence: CASSLAGGGGTEAFF. The CDR3 region has the DNA TGTGCCAGCAGCTTGGCGGGGGGAGGGGGCACTGAAGCTTTCTTT.

There are a few counts of this clone. V usage is TRBV2 and J usage is TRBJ1-1, with TRBD1 matching over 8 bases. J lost 5 bases, V lost 7 bases, and 6 bases had no gene match. The CDR3 length is 13 residues. Looked up from germline, CDR1 is SNHLY and CDR2 is FYNNEI. The CDR3 region has the DNA TGTGCCAGCAACGGACAGGGAAGGACTGAAGCTTTCTTT. It is translated as CASNGQGRTEAFF. Supplemented by reference TRBV2 and TRBJ1-1, the full variable domain reads EPEVTQTPSHQVTQMGQEVILRCVPISNHLYFYWYRQILGQKVEFLVSFYNNEISEKSEIFDDQFSVERPDGSNFTLKIRSTKLEDSAMYFCASNGQGRTEAFFGQGTRLTVV.

The V call is TRBV28, the J call TRBJ2-2; D possibly corresponds to TRBD1 (5 bases). Trimming took 5 bases from V and 6 from J, leaving 16 bases between them. Germline V gene data show CDR1 as MDHEN and CDR2 as SYDVKM. The CDR3 runs 15 residues. CDR3 coding DNA: TGTGCCAGCAGTCCCCCTTCAGGGTCGGCCGGGGAGCTGTTTTTT. Translating it yields CASSPPSGSAGELFF.

V is TRBV18 and J is TRBJ1-2; 7 nucleotides line up with TRBD1. There are 16 residues in the CDR3. Per germline, CDR1 KGHSH and CDR2 LQKENI. With 3 bases clipped from V and 8 bases from J, the junction kept 15 bases outside the gene matches. The DNA for the CDR3 is TGTGCCAGCTCACCGGATACAGGGGCTATCGGACTGGGCTACACCTTC. Protein sequence: CASSPDTGAIGLGYTF.

V and J are TRBV7-9 and TRBJ2-7; 8 bases align to TRBD1. V trimming: 8 bases; J trimming: 4 bases; junction bases outside the gene matches: 1. The CDR3 has 11 amino acids. The germline CDR1 and CDR2 sequences are SEHNR and FQNEAQ (reference sequence). CDR3 in DNA: TGTGCCAGCGGACAGGGTTACGAGCAGTACTTC. Its translation: CASGQGYEQYF.

The gene calls are TRBV27 and TRBJ1-2; 8 positions match TRBD1. Germline CDR1 and CDR2: MNHEY and SMNVEV (reference sequence). J gave up 7 bases and V 2 bases, and 9 bases lay outside the gene matches. The CDR3 is made up of 15 amino acids. The DNA of the CDR3 is TGTGCCAGCAGTTTAATGGCAGGGGGCGCGGGTGGCTACACCTTC. Translation gives CASSLMAGGAGGYTF.

V usage is TRBV11-2 and J usage is TRBJ1-5; D call uncertain. Trimming pared 5 bases from V and 1 base from J, leaving 15 bases between. Germline V CDR1 and CDR2: SGHAT, FQNNGV. The CDR3 has 16 amino acids. The DNA for the CDR3 is TGTGCCAGCAGCCCATACCACAGCGGAAGCAATCAGCCCCAGCATTTT. Protein: CASSPYHSGSNQPQHF. Using reference TRBV11-2 and TRBJ1-5 for the parts outside the CDR3, the full variable domain is EAGVAQSPRYKIIEKRQSVAFWCNPISGHATLYWYQQILGQGPKLLIQFQNNGVVDDSQLPKDRFSAERLKGVDSTLKIQPAKLEDSAVYLCASSPYHSGSNQPQHFGDGTRLSIL.

This clone appeared a few times. The chain joins TRBV5-6 to TRBJ1-2, with 8 positions matching TRBD1. After removal of 4 bases from V and 7 bases from J, the junction contained 6 bases not matched to a gene. Per germline, CDR1 SGHDT and CDR2 YYEEEE. This CDR3 has 13 residues. CDR3 DNA: TGTGCCAGCAGCCCGGACAGGGTTCCTGGCTACACCTTC. It yields the protein CASSPDRVPGYTF.

V and J are TRBV11-2 and TRBJ2-3; 9 nucleotides line up with TRBD2. V lost 4 bases to trimming and J lost 2 bases; unmatched junction nucleotides: 7. The germline V gene encodes CDR1 SGHAT and CDR2 FQNNGV. The CDR3 has 16 residues. The DNA of the CDR3 is TGTGCCAGCAGCTGGGGTGGCGGGGGGGTCACAGATACGCAGTATTTT. It specifies CASSWGGGGVTDTQYF.

The chain joins TRBV25-1 to TRBJ2-7, with 10 bases fitting TRBD2. CDR1 and CDR2 (germline): MGHDK, SYGVNS. V shed 4 bases, J shed 2 bases, and the junction held 5 bases outside the gene matches. This CDR3 has 15 residues. The CDR3 region has the DNA TGTGCCAGCAGTGTTGTAGGACTAGCGGCCTACGAGCAGTACTTC. It yields the protein CASSVVGLAAYEQYF.

The genes are TRBV5-1 and TRBJ2-7; TRBD1 matches at 9 bases. The CDR3 extends over 16 amino acids. Germline V gives CDR1 SGHRS, CDR2 YFSETQ. Unmatched junction bases numbered 11, after V lost 4 bases and J lost 3 bases. The CDR3 sequence is CASSAQGQGSYYEQYF. CDR3 DNA sequence: TGCGCCAGCAGCGCCCAGGGACAGGGTTCTTACTACGAGCAGTACTTC.

The rearrangement joins TRBV18 to TRBJ2-5; a possible D gene is TRBD1 (6 bases). Germline assignment: CDR1 KGHSH and CDR2 LQKENI. The CDR3 covers 16 residues. The V and J ends lost 2 bases and 3 bases respectively, with 16 bases between them. CDR3 in DNA: TGTGCCAGCTCACCAAACAGGGTAAAGATTGAAGAGACCCAGTACTTC. It yields the protein CASSPNRVKIEETQYF.

This clone was counted once. The DNA for the CDR3 is TGTGCCAGCAGTGATCTAACAGGGGGGAACGCTTTCTTT. Protein sequence: CASSDLTGGNAFF. The chain has TRBV6-4 and TRBJ1-1; 8 positions agree with TRBD1. CDR3 size: 13 residues. Germline V lookup: CDR1 MRHNA, CDR2 SNTAGT. The V and J ends lost 3 bases and 11 bases, in that order; junction bases with no gene match: 8.

The chain couples TRBV7-9 to TRBJ2-7; tentatively, D is TRBD1 (5 bases). The germline V gene has CDR1 SEHNR and CDR2 FQNEAQ (reference sequence). The V end was cut by 0 bases, the J end by 5 bases, with 11 bases between. The length of the CDR3 is 14 residues. The CDR3 loop reads CASSLAGRVHEQYF. The CDR3 DNA is TGTGCCAGCAGCTTAGCTGGCAGGGTCCACGAGCAGTACTTC.

This clone was seen a single time. DNA of the CDR3: TGTGCCAGCAGCTTAGACGTTGAGCAGTTCTTC. As protein: CASSLDVEQFF. J is TRBJ2-1 and V is TRBV11-2; D remains ambiguous. Germline V gene lookup returns CDR1 SGHAT and CDR2 FQNNGV. This CDR3 has 11 amino acids. With 0 bases removed from V and 9 bases from J, the gap between germline ends came to 3 bases.

The chain recombines TRBV7-8 with TRBJ1-1; D ambiguous. The CDR3 is made up of 15 amino acids. Germline lookup yields CDR1 SGHVS and CDR2 FQNEAQ. Trimming left V 5 bases short and J 1 base short, with 14 bases between. In nucleotides, the CDR3 is TGTGCCAGCAGCCAGCTTCTAGCAGAGAACACTGAAGCTTTCTTT. It yields the protein CASSQLLAENTEAFF. Drawing the rest from reference TRBV7-8 and TRBJ1-1, the complete variable domain is GAGVSQSPRYKVAKRGQDVALRCDPISGHVSLFWYQQALGQGPEFLTYFQNEAQLDKSGLPSDRFFAERPEGSVSTLKIQRTQQEDSAVYLCASSQLLAENTEAFFGQGTRLTVV.

The gene calls are TRBV19 and TRBJ1-5; 9 bases agree with TRBD1. The germline V gene has CDR1 LNHDA and CDR2 SQIVND (reference sequence). The junction had 5 bases not matched to a gene; V was cut back by 5 bases and J by 3 bases. The CDR3 contains 15 residues. CDR3 in amino acids: CASSSGTGYNQPQHF. CDR3 bases: TGTGCCAGTAGTTCCGGGACAGGGTACAATCAGCCCCAGCATTTT.

The chain uses TRBV24-1 and TRBJ2-1; 8 bases match TRBD1. Losses at the gene ends were 3 bases for V and 7 bases for J; bases not matched to a gene: 7. The germline gives CDR1 KGHDR, CDR2 SFDVKD. This CDR3 is built from 15 residues. The CDR3 loop reads CATSDLRTGRNEQFF. In DNA, the CDR3 is TGTGCCACCAGTGATCTCCGGACAGGGAGGAATGAGCAGTTCTTC.